Described below is a single T cell receptor beta chain sequence and its context. Its antigen remains unidentified. V was clipped by 5 bases and J by 4 bases, with 16 bases between them. CDR3 length: 15 amino acids. Germline CDR1 reads SGDLS; CDR2 reads YYNGEE. This entry is derived from a study of T cell repertoires in cytomegalovirus infection. In the study overall: CMV infection together with matching HLA type was indicated by public TCR beta signatures.

Study-level points and caveats: CMV carriers having the relevant HLA were flagged by cumulative public TCR beta family frequency.

TCRdb independently ran MiXCR on the reads; one entry per CDR3 protein. The sample has some 900,000 distinct CDR3 sequences; approximately 32% are singletons. The origin of this receptor is a human donor in good health (CMV status not recorded). Some clones in this sample may be carry-over from other donors' samples. The material was cultured CD8+ T cells from PBMCs, obtained from culture after CMV antigen stimulation. The rearrangement links TRBV9 to TRBJ2-1; D possibly matches TRBD1 or TRBD2 (5 bases each). CDR3 sequence reads: CASSGTFQKYNEQFF. The CDR3 DNA follows: TGTGCCAGCAGTGGGACCTTTCAAAAATACAATGAGCAGTTCTTC. The full variable domain, in which reference TRBV9 and TRBJ2-1 provide the parts outside the CDR3, is DSGVTQTPKHLITATGQRVTLRCSPRSGDLSVYWYQQSLDQGLQFLIQYYNGEERAKGNILERFSAQQFPDLHSELNLSSLELGDSALYFCASSGTFQKYNEQFFGPGTRLTVL.